Listed below are T cell receptor beta chains from one sample, sequenced in a study of cytomegalovirus exposure and HLA in healthy donors. Measured with immunoSEQ multiplex PCR; TCRdb has only the in-frame clones, and not every one. The table includes roughly 200,000 clones, more than 65% detected once. The sequenced sample was PBMCs. The receptors come from a middle-aged man in good health and CMV-seropositive. Each CDR3 is given with its conserved first and last residue. The order of the fields is V gene, D gene, J gene, clone size, CDR3 DNA, CDR3 protein. The D gene is left open where the match is weak. Expanded clones are given a class, and other clones once, few, many or no size at all.

V: TRBV13; D: NA; J: TRBJ1-4; size: few; DNA: TGTGCCAGCAGCTTGTCAAATGAAAAACTGTTTTTT; CDR3: CASSLSNEKLFF
V: TRBV18; D: NA; J: TRBJ2-2; size: NA; DNA: TGTGCCAGCTCACTTCGGGTAGCTTCGAACACCGGGGAGCTGTTTTTT; CDR3: CASSLRVASNTGELFF
V: TRBV9; D: TRBD2; J: TRBJ2-5; size: NA; DNA: TGTGCCAGCAGCGTAGACTCCGGGAGGGGTGAGACCCAGTACTTC; CDR3: CASSVDSGRGETQYF
V: TRBV7-9; D: NA; J: TRBJ1-6; size: few; DNA: TGTGCCAGCAGCGCGACAGGATCAAATTCACCCCTCCACTTT; CDR3: CASSATGSNSPLHF
V: TRBV28; D: TRBD1; J: TRBJ2-7; size: once; DNA: TGTGCCAGCTATCGACAGGGGGAAACCTACGAGCAGTACTTC; CDR3: CASYRQGETYEQYF
V: TRBV4-1; D: TRBD1; J: TRBJ1-6; size: NA; DNA: TGCGCCAGCAGCCCCCGGGGGCAGGGGGTCTCACCCCTCCACTTT; CDR3: CASSPRGQGVSPLHF
V: TRBV2; D: NA; J: TRBJ2-6; size: NA; DNA: TGTGCCAGCAGACCCTACAGCTCTGGGGCCAACGTCCTGACTTTC; CDR3: CASRPYSSGANVLTF
V: TRBV7-9; D: TRBD1; J: TRBJ1-1; size: NA; DNA: TGTGCCAGCAGCTTGGGGGACAGGGGGGGGACTGAAGCTTTCTTT; CDR3: CASSLGDRGGTEAFF
V: TRBV7-2; D: NA; J: TRBJ2-3; size: NA; DNA: TGTGCCAGCAGCTCCCAAGGGGGAGCGGGCACAGATACGCAGTATTTT; CDR3: CASSSQGGAGTDTQYF
V: TRBV19; D: TRBD2; J: TRBJ2-5; size: NA; DNA: TGTGCCAGTAGTAGCAGGCCTAGCGGCCAAGAGACCCAGTACTTC; CDR3: CASSSRPSGQETQYF
V: TRBV14; D: NA; J: TRBJ1-1; size: NA; DNA: TGTGCCAGCAGCCTGAGGACAGATCCGAACACTGAAGCTTTCTTT; CDR3: CASSLRTDPNTEAFF
V: TRBV5-6; D: NA; J: TRBJ1-1; size: few; DNA: TGTGCCAGCAGCTTGAGGGGGAGGAACACTGAAGCTTTCTTT; CDR3: CASSLRGRNTEAFF
V: TRBV28; D: NA; J: TRBJ2-7; size: few; DNA: TGTGCCAGCAGTCCTACAGCGGATGCGGGCTACGAGCAGTACTTC; CDR3: CASSPTADAGYEQYF
V: TRBV19; D: NA; J: TRBJ2-6; size: NA; DNA: TGTGCCAGTAGTATTTCGGGGACTGGGGCCAACGTCCTGACTTTC; CDR3: CASSISGTGANVLTF
V: TRBV7-3; D: NA; J: TRBJ1-1; size: NA; DNA: TGTGCCAGCAGCTTAACGGGGTCCGGGGAGATTAGCACTGAAGCTTTCTTT; CDR3: CASSLTGSGEISTEAFF
V: TRBV9; D: NA; J: TRBJ2-5; size: NA; DNA: TGTGCCAGCAGCGTAGGTTGGGCAGAGCAAGAGACCCAGTACTTC; CDR3: CASSVGWAEQETQYF
V: TRBV30; D: TRBD2; J: TRBJ2-7; size: once; DNA: TGTGCCTGTAGCGGGGGTTCCTACGAGCAGTACTTC; CDR3: CACSGGSYEQYF
V: TRBV7-9; D: NA; J: TRBJ2-1; size: NA; DNA: TGTGCCAGCAGCTCGACAGGCCGGGGTGGGTACAATGAGCAGTTCTTC; CDR3: CASSSTGRGGYNEQFF
V: TRBV28; D: NA; J: TRBJ2-7; size: NA; DNA: TGTGCCAGCAGTACCCGGGACAAGTCTCCCTACGAGCAGTACTTC; CDR3: CASSTRDKSPYEQYF
V: TRBV27; D: TRBD1; J: TRBJ1-3; size: NA; DNA: TGTGCCAGCAGGAGAGGGACAGGGGCTATGGGAAACACCATATATTTT; CDR3: CASRRGTGAMGNTIYF
V: TRBV18; D: TRBD1; J: TRBJ1-4; size: NA; DNA: TGTGCCAGCTCACCGGGACAGGGCGGGGAAAAACTGTTTTTT; CDR3: CASSPGQGGEKLFF
V: TRBV18; D: NA; J: TRBJ2-7; size: NA; DNA: TGTGCCAGCTCATCGTACAGCTCCTACGAGCAGTACTTC; CDR3: CASSSYSSYEQYF
V: TRBV19; D: TRBD2; J: TRBJ2-3; size: once; DNA: TGTGCCAGTACCCCGTTAGCGGGGGGATATAGCACAGATACGCAGTATTTT; CDR3: CASTPLAGGYSTDTQYF
V: TRBV27; D: NA; J: TRBJ2-1; size: NA; DNA: TGTGCCAGCAGTTCTACCCTATCTGGTTTCGGAGGGAATGAGCAGTTCTTC; CDR3: CASSSTLSGFGGNEQFF
V: TRBV14; D: TRBD1; J: TRBJ1-1; size: NA; DNA: TGTGCCAGCAGCCCTCCGGGACAGCTCCGGAACACTGAAGCTTTCTTT; CDR3: CASSPPGQLRNTEAFF
V: TRBV16; D: TRBD1; J: TRBJ1-2; size: few; DNA: TGTGCCAGCAGCCAATCGGACAGGGGGTCCTATGGCTACACCTTC; CDR3: CASSQSDRGSYGYTF
V: TRBV18; D: NA; J: TRBJ1-2; size: NA; DNA: TGTGCCAGCTCACCACCTGGGCACGACTATGGCTACACCTTC; CDR3: CASSPPGHDYGYTF
V: TRBV4-2; D: TRBD1; J: TRBJ1-1; size: NA; DNA: TGTGCCAGCAGCCTGAGGACAGGGACCTTGAACACTGAAGCTTTCTTT; CDR3: CASSLRTGTLNTEAFF
V: TRBV7-9; D: NA; J: TRBJ2-3; size: NA; DNA: TGTGCCAGCAGCTTAGGAGACAGACTTAACACAGATACGCAGTATTTT; CDR3: CASSLGDRLNTDTQYF
V: TRBV5-1; D: NA; J: TRBJ1-1; size: NA; DNA: TGCGCCAGCAGGGATCAGGGAGGTGAAGCTTTCTTT; CDR3: CASRDQGGEAFF
V: TRBV27; D: TRBD1; J: TRBJ1-2; size: NA; DNA: TGTGCCAGCAGTGACGGACAGGGTAGTAATGGCTACACCTTC; CDR3: CASSDGQGSNGYTF
V: TRBV25-1; D: TRBD1; J: TRBJ1-2; size: NA; DNA: TGTGCCAGCAGTGAATCGGGAGGACAGGGGAACTATGGCTACACCTTC; CDR3: CASSESGGQGNYGYTF
V: TRBV28; D: NA; J: TRBJ1-1; size: NA; DNA: TGTGCCAGCAGTTTATCCCCAGGGCGCAGGAGCACTGAAGCTTTCTTT; CDR3: CASSLSPGRRSTEAFF
V: TRBV28; D: NA; J: TRBJ1-4; size: once; DNA: TGTGCCACAAGGGGCACTAATGAAAAACTGTTTTTT; CDR3: CATRGTNEKLFF
V: TRBV5-1; D: NA; J: TRBJ1-4; size: NA; DNA: TGCGCCAGCAGCCCACAGGAAAATGAAAAACTGTTTTTT; CDR3: CASSPQENEKLFF
V: TRBV7-2; D: TRBD2; J: TRBJ2-5; size: NA; DNA: TGTGCCAGCAGCCAGGGACTAGAAGAGACCCAGTACTTC; CDR3: CASSQGLEETQYF
V: TRBV9; D: TRBD1; J: TRBJ2-2; size: NA; DNA: TGTGCCAGCAGCGTACTAGGGACAGGGGGCACCGGGGAGCTGTTTTTT; CDR3: CASSVLGTGGTGELFF
V: TRBV5-6; D: NA; J: TRBJ2-1; size: NA; DNA: TGTGCCAGCAGCTTCCCGATAGGCGGTAGCCACAATGAGCAGTTCTTC; CDR3: CASSFPIGGSHNEQFF
V: TRBV5-4; D: NA; J: TRBJ1-1; size: few; DNA: TGTGCCAGCAGCTTAACTGGTAAGACTGAAGCTTTCTTT; CDR3: CASSLTGKTEAFF
V: TRBV7-3; D: TRBD2; J: TRBJ2-7; size: once; DNA: TGTGCCAGCAGCTTAGTACTAGCGGGAGGGGCGCAGTACTTC; CDR3: CASSLVLAGGAQYF
V: TRBV7-9; D: NA; J: TRBJ2-5; size: few; DNA: TGTGCCAGCAGATTCGTTCCGCGGGAGACCCAGTACTTC; CDR3: CASRFVPRETQYF
V: TRBV21-1; D: NA; J: TRBJ2-7; size: NA; DNA: TGTGCCAGCACCCCTCCGGGACAGGGGTCCTACGAGCAGTACTTC; CDR3: CASTPPGQGSYEQYF
V: TRBV12-5; D: NA; J: TRBJ1-1; size: few; DNA: TGTGCTAGTGGTTTGGCGAGCACTGAAGCTTTCTTT; CDR3: CASGLASTEAFF